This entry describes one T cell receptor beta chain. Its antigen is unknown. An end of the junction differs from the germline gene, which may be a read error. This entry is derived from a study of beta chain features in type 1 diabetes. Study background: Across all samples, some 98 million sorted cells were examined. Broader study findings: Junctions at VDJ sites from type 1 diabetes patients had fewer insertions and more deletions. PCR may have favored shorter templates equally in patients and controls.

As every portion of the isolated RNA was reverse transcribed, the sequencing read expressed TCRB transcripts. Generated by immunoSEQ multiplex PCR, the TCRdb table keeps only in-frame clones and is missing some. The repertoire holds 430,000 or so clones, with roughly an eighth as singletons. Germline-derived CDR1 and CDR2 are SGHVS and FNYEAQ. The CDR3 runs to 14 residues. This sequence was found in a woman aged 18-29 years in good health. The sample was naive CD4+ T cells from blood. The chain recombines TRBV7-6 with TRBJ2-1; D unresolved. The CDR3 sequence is CASSLGVYGVTRVF. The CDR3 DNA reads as TGTGCCAGCAGCTTAGGAGTCTATGGGGTAACCCGGGTCTTC.